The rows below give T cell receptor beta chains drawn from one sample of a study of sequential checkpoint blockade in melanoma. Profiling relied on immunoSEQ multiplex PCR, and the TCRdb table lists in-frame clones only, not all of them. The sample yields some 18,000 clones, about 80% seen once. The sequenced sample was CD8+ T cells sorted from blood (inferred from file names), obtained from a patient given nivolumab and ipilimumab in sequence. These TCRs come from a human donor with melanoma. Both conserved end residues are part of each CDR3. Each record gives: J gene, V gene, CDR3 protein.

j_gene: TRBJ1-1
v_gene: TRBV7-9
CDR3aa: CASSLALGQGLNTEAFF

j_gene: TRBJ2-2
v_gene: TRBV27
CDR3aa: CASSFGAGGITGELFF

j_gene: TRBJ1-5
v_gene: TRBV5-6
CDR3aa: CASSLTQSGQPQHF

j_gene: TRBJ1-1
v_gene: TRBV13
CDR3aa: CASSAVGGGGRTEAFF

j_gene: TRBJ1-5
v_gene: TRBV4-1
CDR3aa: CASSPDRGSNQPQHF

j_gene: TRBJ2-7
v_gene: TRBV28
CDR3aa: CASSPLAEWYEQYF

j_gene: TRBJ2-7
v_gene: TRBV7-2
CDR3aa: CASSPRDRTYEQYF

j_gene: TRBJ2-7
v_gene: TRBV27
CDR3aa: CASSFSGRTYEQYF

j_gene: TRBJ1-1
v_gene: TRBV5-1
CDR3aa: CASSLRAGTNTEAFF

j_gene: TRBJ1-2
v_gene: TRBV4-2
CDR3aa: CASSQPLEGSNYGYTF

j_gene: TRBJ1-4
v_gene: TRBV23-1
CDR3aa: CASSQFPRTGKNEKLFF

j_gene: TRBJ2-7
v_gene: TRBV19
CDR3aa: CASSQGAFEQYF

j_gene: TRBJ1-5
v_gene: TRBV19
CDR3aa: CASSTGHTSNQPQHF

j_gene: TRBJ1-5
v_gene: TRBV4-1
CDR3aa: CASSQEGGLNQPQHF

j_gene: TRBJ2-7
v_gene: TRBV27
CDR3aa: CASSSLKGLAASYEQYF

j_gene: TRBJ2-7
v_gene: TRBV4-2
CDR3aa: CASSPRRGTSYEQYF

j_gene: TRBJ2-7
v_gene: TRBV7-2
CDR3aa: CASSLDRPLSYEQYF

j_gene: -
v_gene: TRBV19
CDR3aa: CACAAGAGDEQYF

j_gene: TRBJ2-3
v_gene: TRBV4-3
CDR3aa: CASSQGHSGGADTQYF

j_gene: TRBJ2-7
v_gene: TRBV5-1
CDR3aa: CASSPTPGQGGEQYF

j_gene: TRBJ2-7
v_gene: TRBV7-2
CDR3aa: CASSPDWSYEQYF

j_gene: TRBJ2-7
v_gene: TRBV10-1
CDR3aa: CASSEGQGYEQYF

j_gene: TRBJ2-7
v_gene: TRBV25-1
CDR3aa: CASSPQGSPHEQYF

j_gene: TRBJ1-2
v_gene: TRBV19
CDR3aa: CASSMRSGQGIQGYTF

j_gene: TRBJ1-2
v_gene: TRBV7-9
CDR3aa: CASSLADRGHGYTF

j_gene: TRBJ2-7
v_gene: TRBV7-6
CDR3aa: CASSLGGDSPIPYEQYF

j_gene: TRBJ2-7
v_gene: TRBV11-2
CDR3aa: CASSRRGTGTYEQYF

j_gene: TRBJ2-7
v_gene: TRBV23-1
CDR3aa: CASSHPGTGGEQYF

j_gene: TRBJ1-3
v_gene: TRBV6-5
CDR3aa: CASRPGTGGNTIYF

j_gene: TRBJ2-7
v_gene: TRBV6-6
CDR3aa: CASSHQGTGNNEQYF

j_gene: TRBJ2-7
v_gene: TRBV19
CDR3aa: CASDQPGTGTYEQYF

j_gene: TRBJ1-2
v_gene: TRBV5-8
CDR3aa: CASSPQASANYGYTF

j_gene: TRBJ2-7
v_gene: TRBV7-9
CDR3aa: CASSLASGTGFHEQYF

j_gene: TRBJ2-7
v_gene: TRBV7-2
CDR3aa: CASSLGESSYEQYF

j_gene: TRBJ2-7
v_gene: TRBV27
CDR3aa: CASRGLAAEQYF

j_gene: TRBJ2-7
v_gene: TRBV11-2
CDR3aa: CASSLAGGHDSYEQYF

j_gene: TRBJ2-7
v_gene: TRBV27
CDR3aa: CASSWSRDSLSYEQYF

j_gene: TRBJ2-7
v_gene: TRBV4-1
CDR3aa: CASSQEWTGGDEQYF

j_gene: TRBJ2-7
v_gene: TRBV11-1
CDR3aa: CASSPWDSSYEQYF

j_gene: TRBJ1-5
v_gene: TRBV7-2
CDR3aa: CASSFRGRGDSNQPQHF

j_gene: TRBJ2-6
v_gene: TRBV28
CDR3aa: CASSTRLSGANVLTF

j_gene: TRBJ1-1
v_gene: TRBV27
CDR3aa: CASSQKNTEAFF

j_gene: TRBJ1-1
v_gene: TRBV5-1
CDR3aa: CASSPIGGSNTEAFF